This is a list of T cell receptor beta chains from one sample in a study of graft-versus-host responses after intestinal transplantation. This table comes from immunoSEQ multiplex PCR, and its TCRdb copy is limited to in-frame clones, with some not included. Of 23,000 or so clones in the sample, 80% to 95% were seen once. The source was PBMCs, collected 18 days after transplant. These receptor sequences come from a human patient who received an intestinal transplant, so some T cells may come from the graft donor. CDR3s include the opening cysteine and the closing phenylalanine or tryptophan. The order of the fields is D gene, V gene, J gene, clone size, CDR3 DNA, CDR3 protein. D genes are given only for firm matches. Expanded clones are given a class, and other clones once, few, many or no size at all.

TRBD2	TRBV9	TRBJ2-5	NA	TGTGCCAGCAGCGGCGAAACGGGACTAGCGGGGGGTCCGACCCAGTACTTC	CASSGETGLAGGPTQYF
NA	TRBV7-6	TRBJ2-3	NA	TGTGCCAGCAGCTCTACTAGGACAGATACGCAGTATTTT	CASSSTRTDTQYF
NA	TRBV7-2	TRBJ2-1	NA	TGTGCCAGCCCGAGGAGCGGCAATGAGCAGTTCTTC	CASPRSGNEQFF
TRBD1	TRBV13	TRBJ2-1	NA	TGTGCCAGCAGCTCTCCGGGACAGGGAAACAATGAGCAGTTCTTC	CASSSPGQGNNEQFF
NA	TRBV11-2	TRBJ2-3	NA	TGTGCCAGCAACATGGACCAATATACAATCACAGATACGCAGTATTTT	CASNMDQYTITDTQYF
NA	TRBV19	TRBJ1-5	NA	TGTGCCAGTAGTATAGGTCAGGGAGGTAACCAGCCCCAGCATTTT	CASSIGQGGNQPQHF
TRBD2	TRBV9	TRBJ2-7	NA	TGTGCCAGCAGCGTAGCTAGCGGGGGCTTCTACGAGCAGTACTTC	CASSVASGGFYEQYF
NA	TRBV5-1	TRBJ1-2	NA	TGCGCCAGCAGCTTGGGGGGGATTGACAGCTCTGGCTACACCTTC	CASSLGGIDSSGYTF
NA	TRBV6-5	TRBJ2-6	NA	TGTGCCAGCAGCCTCCGAAGGACTGGGGCCAACGTCCTGACTTTC	CASSLRRTGANVLTF
NA	TRBV5-1	TRBJ1-4	NA	TGCGCCAGCAGCTTGTCCAGGGCGGATGAAAAACTGTTTTTT	CASSLSRADEKLFF
NA	TRBV5-1	TRBJ1-3	once	TGCGCCAGCAGCTTGGGGACTGGTGGAACGGGAAACACCATATATTTT	CASSLGTGGTGNTIYF
NA	TRBV6-5	TRBJ2-1	NA	TGTGCCAGCAGTTACTCGAAGCGGAGGGCCGCGAATGAGCAGTTCTTC	CASSYSKRRAANEQFF
NA	TRBV27	TRBJ1-2	NA	TGTGCCAGCAGCCCTTTTCTGGTTGTTGGGGCCCTTAACTATGGCTACACCTTC	CASSPFLVVGALNYGYTF
NA	TRBV5-6	TRBJ2-7	NA	TGTGCCAGCAGCCGGACCTACGAGCAGTACTTC	CASSRTYEQYF
TRBD2	TRBV5-1	TRBJ2-5	NA	TGCGCCAGCAGCCTCATAGCGGGGGAGGGTTTGGAGACCCAGTACTTC	CASSLIAGEGLETQYF
NA	TRBV5-1	TRBJ1-1	NA	TGCGCCAGCAGCTTGGCAACCCGACGGATTGAAGCTTTCTTT	CASSLATRRIEAFF